These T cell receptor beta chains were read from a single sample in a study of cytomegalovirus exposure and HLA in healthy donors. TCRdb keeps only in-frame clones here, not all; method: immunoSEQ multiplex PCR. Among under 200,000 clones listed, about 82% were seen once. Specimen: PBMCs. The receptor source for this set is a woman in her thirties in good health and CMV-seropositive. Both conserved end residues are part of each CDR3. D genes are given only for firm matches. Size is omitted from some rows. Given values are once, few, many or a class for expanded clones.

v_gene	j_gene	d_gene	abundance	CDR3nt	CDR3aa
TRBV29-1	TRBJ1-1	NA	NA	TGCAGCGTTGCAGGAAGGCTGAACACTGAAGCTTTCTTT	CSVAGRLNTEAFF
TRBV28	TRBJ1-5	NA	NA	TGTGCCAGCAGTTCCCCCCTCCGGGGAGGTCAGCCCCAGCATTTT	CASSSPLRGGQPQHF
TRBV11-1	TRBJ2-1	NA	NA	TGTGCCAGCAGGGAAAATAGAGGACAGTTCTTC	CASRENRGQFF
TRBV10-3	TRBJ2-3	TRBD2	NA	TGTGCCATCAGTGAGCCTGGGACTAGCGAATATACGCAGTATTTT	CAISEPGTSEYTQYF
TRBV4-2	TRBJ2-7	NA	NA	TGTGCCAGCAGCCAACCCCCCCGGCGGAGGGAGCAGTACTTC	CASSQPPRRREQYF
TRBV11-2	TRBJ1-6	NA	NA	TGTGCCAGCAGCTCCGACAGGCTAAATTCACCCCTCCACTTT	CASSSDRLNSPLHF
TRBV7-9	TRBJ1-1	NA	few	TGTGCCAGCAGTCCGAAGTTGGGACACCGGTCGGCTGAAGCTTTCTTT	CASSPKLGHRSAEAFF
TRBV2	TRBJ1-1	NA	NA	TGTGCCACTATGCGCAAAAACACTGAAGCTTTCTTT	CATMRKNTEAFF
TRBV11-3	TRBJ2-6	TRBD1	NA	TGTGCCAGCAGCCTGGGGACAGGGCTCTACTCTGGGGCCAACGTCCTGACTTTC	CASSLGTGLYSGANVLTF
TRBV9	TRBJ1-1	NA	NA	TGTGCCAGCAGCGTATCCCAACGCCAGGGGTGGCCCACTGAAGCTTTCTTT	CASSVSQRQGWPTEAFF
TRBV20-1	TRBJ2-1	NA	few	TGCAGTGCTGGCTACAGTGAGCAGTTCTTC	CSAGYSEQFF
TRBV9	TRBJ2-2	NA	NA	TGTGCCAGCTCTTCACCGGGGGCGAACACCGGGGAGCTGTTTTTT	CASSSPGANTGELFF
TRBV5-1	TRBJ1-2	NA	NA	TGCGCCAGTCAACAGGATCCCACGGCCTATGGCTACACCTTC	CASQQDPTAYGYTF
TRBV27	TRBJ1-2	NA	NA	TGTGCCAGCAGTCAAGACAACAGGGTGATATATGGCTACACCTTC	CASSQDNRVIYGYTF
TRBV12-5	TRBJ2-5	NA	NA	TGTGCTAGTGGTGACAGTCAAGAGACCCAGTACTTC	CASGDSQETQYF
TRBV28	TRBJ1-2	NA	once	TGTGCCAGCAGTTCCTCAGGGTATCCCTATGGCTACACCTTC	CASSSSGYPYGYTF
TRBV11-3	TRBJ1-1	NA	NA	TGTGCCAGCAGCCGAGCGGATATTTCTGAAGCTTTCTTT	CASSRADISEAFF
TRBV5-4	TRBJ1-2	NA	few	TGTGCCAGCAGCTACCCAGGGGTCGCTTATGGCTACACCTTC	CASSYPGVAYGYTF
TRBV30	TRBJ2-2	TRBD1	NA	TGTGCCTGGAGTGTTGACAGGGACACCGGGGAGCTGTTTTTT	CAWSVDRDTGELFF
TRBV29-1	TRBJ1-2	NA	NA	TGCAGCGTTCGGGAGGGGGGAAGCTACACCTTC	CSVREGGSYTF
TRBV5-1	TRBJ2-1	TRBD1	NA	TGCGCCAGCAGCTCTCGGACAGGGTGGTCCAATGAGCAGTTCTTC	CASSSRTGWSNEQFF
TRBV29-1	TRBJ2-7	NA	NA	TGCAGCGTCGGCGGTCTGGCCGGCTACGAGCAGTACTTC	CSVGGLAGYEQYF
TRBV5-4	TRBJ1-3	TRBD1	NA	TGTGCCAGCAGCCGAACGACAGGGGGCGATTTGGGAAACACCATATATTTT	CASSRTTGGDLGNTIYF
TRBV5-1	TRBJ1-1	NA	NA	TGCGCCAGCAGCTTGGTACCCCCGGTTGGGCACGGTGAAGCTTTCTTT	CASSLVPPVGHGEAFF
TRBV27	TRBJ1-2	NA	NA	TGTGCCAGCTGCCCTCGGGGTGGCTATGGCTACACCTTC	CASCPRGGYGYTF
TRBV9	TRBJ1-4	TRBD1	NA	TGTGCCAGCAGCCCCGAGGACAGGGTGAATGAAAAACTGTTTTTT	CASSPEDRVNEKLFF
TRBV11-2	TRBJ2-1	NA	NA	TGTGCCAGCAGCTCAGACTCTAGATTTTACAATGAGCAGTTCTTC	CASSSDSRFYNEQFF
TRBV4-2	TRBJ1-2	NA	NA	TGTGCCAGCAGCGTCCATGGACAGACACCCTATGGCTACACCTTC	CASSVHGQTPYGYTF
TRBV6-5	TRBJ1-1	TRBD1	NA	TGTGCCAGCAGGGGACAGGGAGCTGAAGCTTTCTTT	CASRGQGAEAFF
TRBV2	TRBJ2-2	TRBD1	NA	TGTGCCAGCATGAAACAGGGGGCGGCCGGGGAGCTGTTTTTT	CASMKQGAAGELFF
TRBV15	TRBJ2-7	TRBD1	NA	TGTGCCACCAGCAGAGATCTCTCCCCTCCCTGGGACAGCAGCTACGAGCAGTACTTC	CATSRDLSPPWDSSYEQYF
TRBV5-4	TRBJ1-4	NA	NA	TGTGCCAGCAGCTTAATGAGGAATGAAAAACTGTTTTTT	CASSLMRNEKLFF
TRBV7-9	TRBJ1-3	NA	NA	TGTGCCAGCAGCCTGGTGACAGGCAGCTCTGGAAACACCATATATTTT	CASSLVTGSSGNTIYF
TRBV6-1	TRBJ2-7	TRBD2	few	TGTGCCAGCAGTGTTACTAGCGGGGGGACCTACGAGCAGTACTTC	CASSVTSGGTYEQYF
TRBV9	TRBJ2-1	TRBD2	NA	TGTGCCAGCAGAACCCTTCCTAGCGGGGGGGACAATGAGCAGTTCTTC	CASRTLPSGGDNEQFF
TRBV28	TRBJ1-2	TRBD1	NA	TGTGCCAGCATAGGGACAGTTAACTATGGCTACACCTTC	CASIGTVNYGYTF
TRBV7-3	TRBJ2-3	TRBD1	NA	TGTGCCAGCAGCTTAGCCCCTCTGGGACAGGGCACAGATACGCAGTATTTT	CASSLAPLGQGTDTQYF
TRBV6-5	TRBJ1-4	NA	NA	TGTGCCAGCAGTGTTATTAATGAAAAACTGTTTTTT	CASSVINEKLFF
TRBV18	TRBJ1-1	TRBD1	NA	TGTGCCAGCTGCGGACAGGCGAACACTGAAGCTTTCTTT	CASCGQANTEAFF
TRBV6-4	TRBJ2-1	TRBD1	NA	TGTGCCAGCAGTGACTCGTTTAGACAGGGCTACAATGAGCAGTTCTTC	CASSDSFRQGYNEQFF
TRBV7-3	TRBJ2-7	TRBD2	few	TGTGCCAGCAGCTTAATAGCGGGGCAAACCTACGAGCAGTACTTC	CASSLIAGQTYEQYF
TRBV5-4	TRBJ1-1	NA	NA	TGTGCCAGCAGCTTGGCAGAGAACACTGAAGCTTTCTTT	CASSLAENTEAFF
TRBV7-9	TRBJ2-4	NA	NA	TGTGCCAGCAGCCAGCAGAGAGGGAGGATGTCCCTAGCCAAAAACATTCAGTACTTC	CASSQQRGRMSLAKNIQYF
TRBV13	TRBJ2-1	NA	NA	TGTGCCAGCAGCTTAGAGGGGATGAATGAGCAGTTCTTC	CASSLEGMNEQFF
TRBV9	TRBJ2-1	NA	few	TGTGCCAGCAGCGTAGCAGGGGGAGGTGAGCAGTTCTTC	CASSVAGGGEQFF
TRBV19	TRBJ2-7	TRBD1	NA	TGTGCCAGTAGTACCAGACAGGGAACACCTTACGAGCAGTACTTC	CASSTRQGTPYEQYF
TRBV19	TRBJ1-2	NA	NA	TGTGCCAGTAGCATTAAGGCGGGATCCCGATACACCTTC	CASSIKAGSRYTF
TRBV6-4	TRBJ2-3	NA	few	TGTGCCAGCAGTGTTGCGGTGGACACAGATACGCAGTATTTT	CASSVAVDTDTQYF